A selection of T cell receptor beta chains follows, all from one sample in a study of a mutant IDH1 vaccine in newly diagnosed glioma. Antigens of these TCRs are unknown. Clones were read by immunoSEQ multiplex PCR, and TCRdb kept only the in-frame ones, dropping some. The table has tens of thousands of clones, approximately 79% seen once. Sequenced material: PBMCs, taken from a glioma patient whose treatment included an IDH1 peptide vaccine. These receptors were collected from a man younger than 35 with glioma. Some clones in this sample may be carry-over from other donors' samples. The CDR3 runs from the conserved cysteine through the conserved F or W. A D gene is named only where the DNA matches it firmly. Size tells how often a clone was seen (once, few, many) or the class of an expanded clone, and some rows leave it out.

d_call	v_call	clone_size	j_call	cdr3_aa	cdr3_nt
TRBD2	TRBV6-5	-	TRBJ2-7	CASSYSGTGRAYEQYF	TGTGCCAGCAGTTACTCCGGGACGGGGAGGGCCTACGAGCAGTACTTC
-	TRBV5-5	-	TRBJ1-2	CASSLSGDYGYTF	TGTGCCAGCAGCTTGTCAGGCGACTATGGCTACACCTTC
-	TRBV5-6	-	TRBJ2-3	CASSRSTSTGSTDTQYF	TGTGCCAGCAGCCGCTCAACCTCGACTGGTAGCACAGATACGCAGTATTTT
-	TRBV6-5	-	TRBJ2-7	CASSPPRGAPLEQYF	TGTGCCAGCAGCCCTCCTAGAGGGGCCCCCTTAGAGCAGTACTTC
TRBD2	TRBV6-5	-	TRBJ2-5	CASRTLRGGQETQYF	TGTGCCAGCAGAACGCTGCGGGGGGGCCAAGAGACCCAGTACTTC
-	TRBV6-5	once	TRBJ1-1	CASTSGGGAFF	TGTGCCAGCACCTCGGGGGGCGGAGCTTTCTTT
-	TRBV7-9	-	TRBJ2-7	CASSLGPGEQYF	TGTGCCAGCAGCTTAGGGCCGGGGGAGCAGTACTTC
TRBD1	TRBV5-4	once	TRBJ2-2	CASSSGQGVTGELFF	TGTGCCAGCAGCTCGGGACAGGGGGTAACCGGGGAGCTGTTTTTT
-	TRBV4-1	-	TRBJ1-4	CASSYVESGEKLFF	TGCGCCAGCAGCTATGTTGAGAGTGGGGAAAAACTGTTTTTT
-	TRBV29-1	-	TRBJ2-7	CSVLIVVGPSYEQYF	TGCAGCGTTCTCATTGTTGTGGGGCCCTCCTACGAGCAGTACTTC
TRBD2	TRBV9	-	TRBJ2-7	CASSLSGDPTGEQYF	TGTGCCAGCAGCCTAAGCGGGGATCCTACCGGGGAGCAGTACTTC
-	TRBV5-3	-	TRBJ1-5	CARSLRLNQPQHF	TGTGCCAGAAGCTTGCGACTTAATCAGCCCCAGCATTTT
TRBD1	TRBV4-3	-	TRBJ1-1	CASSQDPAGGKMNTEAFF	TGCGCCAGCAGCCAAGATCCGGCAGGGGGAAAAATGAACACTGAAGCTTTCTTT
-	TRBV4-1	-	TRBJ1-1	CASSQDYGALNTEAFF	TGCGCCAGCAGCCAAGACTACGGGGCCCTGAACACTGAAGCTTTCTTT
-	TRBV19	-	TRBJ1-5	CASSIDRFLPYSNQPQHF	TGTGCCAGTAGTATCGACAGATTTCTCCCTTACAGCAATCAGCCCCAGCATTTT
-	TRBV4-3	-	TRBJ2-1	CASSQEPFTSSYNEQFF	TGCGCCAGCAGCCAAGAGCCCTTTACTAGCTCCTACAATGAGCAGTTCTTC
TRBD1	TRBV9	medium-sized	TRBJ1-4	CASSELGTANEKLFF	TGTGCCAGCAGCGAACTCGGGACAGCGAATGAAAAACTGTTTTTT
-	TRBV4-1	-	TRBJ2-1	CASSQDDAVGLGAYNEQFF	TGCGCCAGCAGCCAAGATGATGCCGTCGGCTTAGGGGCCTACAATGAGCAGTTCTTC
-	TRBV30	-	TRBJ1-1	CAWSELWEAFF	TGTGCCTGGAGTGAATTGTGGGAAGCTTTCTTT
-	TRBV7-8	-	TRBJ2-1	CASSPTSLYYNEQFF	TGTGCCAGCAGCCCTACTAGCCTTTACTACAATGAGCAGTTCTTC
TRBD2	TRBV27	once	TRBJ2-7	CASSWTSGSTYEQYF	TGTGCCAGCAGTTGGACTAGCGGGAGTACGTACGAGCAGTACTTC
-	TRBV13	-	TRBJ2-7	CASSLEYEQYF	TGTGCCAGCAGCTTAGAGTACGAGCAGTACTTC
-	TRBV6-1	-	TRBJ1-2	CAVGWGYGYTF	TGTGCCGTGGGGTGGGGCTATGGCTACACCTTC
-	TRBV11-2	-	TRBJ2-1	CASSFSQGSYNEQFF	TGTGCCAGCAGCTTCTCCCAGGGGAGCTACAATGAGCAGTTCTTC
-	TRBV10-3	-	TRBJ2-7	CAISTTTTREQYF	TGTGCCATCAGTACCACGACTACCCGCGAGCAGTACTTC
TRBD1	TRBV27	once	TRBJ1-1	CASRLQGGRAEAFF	TGTGCCAGCAGACTCCAGGGGGGAAGGGCTGAAGCTTTCTTT
-	TRBV28	-	TRBJ1-1	CASTSARRGFEAFF	TGTGCCAGCACATCCGCACGTCGGGGATTTGAAGCTTTCTTT
-	TRBV2	once	TRBJ1-1	CASSVWGSDTEAFF	TGTGCCAGCAGTGTGTGGGGGTCCGACACTGAAGCTTTCTTT
TRBD2	TRBV7-8	-	TRBJ2-7	CASSLGEGLLAGDYEQYF	TGTGCCAGCAGCTTGGGGGAGGGTCTACTAGCGGGAGACTACGAGCAGTACTTC
-	TRBV4-3	-	TRBJ1-1	CASSQDTGARAFF	TGCGCCAGCAGCCAAGATACCGGGGCAAGGGCTTTCTTT
-	TRBV2	-	TRBJ2-2	CASSSPLRNTGELFF	TGTGCCAGCAGTTCTCCACTGAGGAACACCGGGGAGCTGTTTTTT
-	TRBV10-2	-	TRBJ2-3	CASRVTEADTQYF	TGCGCCAGCAGGGTGACAGAGGCAGATACGCAGTATTTT
-	TRBV9	-	TRBJ2-2	CASTGGMNTGELFF	TGTGCCAGCACCGGCGGAATGAACACCGGGGAGCTGTTTTTT
-	TRBV5-4	few	TRBJ1-3	CASSSDPSGNTIYF	TGTGCCAGCAGCTCCGACCCCTCTGGAAACACCATATATTTT
-	TRBV30	once	TRBJ2-3	CAWGVGQADTQYF	TGTGCCTGGGGGGTGGGCCAGGCAGATACGCAGTATTTT
-	TRBV5-1	few	TRBJ1-2	CASSLDTANYGYTF	TGCGCCAGCAGCTTGGACACAGCTAACTATGGCTACACCTTC
-	TRBV4-2	few	TRBJ1-2	CASSQDGYEGYTF	TGTGCCAGCAGCCAAGACGGGTATGAAGGCTACACCTTC
-	TRBV5-1	-	TRBJ2-3	CASSLGVSKTDTQYF	TGCGCCAGCAGTTTGGGGGTATCGAAGACAGATACGCAGTATTTT
-	TRBV29-1	-	TRBJ2-3	CSGRGPPRDTQYF	TGCAGCGGACGGGGGCCACCCAGAGATACGCAGTATTTT
TRBD2	TRBV7-9	-	TRBJ2-7	CASSSPRLARGYEQYF	TGTGCCAGCAGCTCACCTCGACTAGCGAGGGGATACGAGCAGTACTTC
TRBD1	TRBV28	-	TRBJ1-2	CASSYATGVGYTF	TGTGCCAGCAGTTACGCCACAGGGGTCGGCTACACCTTC
-	TRBV30	-	TRBJ1-5	CAWADGGGPQPQHF	TGTGCCTGGGCCGACGGTGGGGGACCTCAGCCCCAGCATTTT